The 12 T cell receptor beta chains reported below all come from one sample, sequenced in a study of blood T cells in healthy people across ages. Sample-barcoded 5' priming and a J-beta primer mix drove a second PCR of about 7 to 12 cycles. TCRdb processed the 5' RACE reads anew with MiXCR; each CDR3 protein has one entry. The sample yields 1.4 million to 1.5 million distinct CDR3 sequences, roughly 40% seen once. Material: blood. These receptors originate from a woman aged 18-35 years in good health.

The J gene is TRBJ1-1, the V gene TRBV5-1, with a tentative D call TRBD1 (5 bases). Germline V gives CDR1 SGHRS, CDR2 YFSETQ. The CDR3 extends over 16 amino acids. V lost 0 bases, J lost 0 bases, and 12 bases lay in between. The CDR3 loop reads CASSLGLEGMNTEAFF. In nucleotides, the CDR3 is TGCGCCAGCAGCTTGGGGCTGGAGGGGATGAACACTGAAGCTTTCTTT. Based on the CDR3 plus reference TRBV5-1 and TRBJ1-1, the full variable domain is KAGVTQTPRYLIKTRGQQVTLSCSPISGHRSVSWYQQTPGQGLQFLFEYFSETQRNKGNFPGRFSGRQFSNSRSEMNVSTLELGDSALYLCASSLGLEGMNTEAFFGQGTRLTVV.

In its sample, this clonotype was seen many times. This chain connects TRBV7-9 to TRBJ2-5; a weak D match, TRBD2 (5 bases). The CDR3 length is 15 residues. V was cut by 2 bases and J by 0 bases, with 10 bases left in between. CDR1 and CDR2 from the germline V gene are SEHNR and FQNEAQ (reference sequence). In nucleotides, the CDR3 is TGTGCCAGCAGCTTACGGCTAGCCAACCAAGAGACCCAGTACTTC. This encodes CASSLRLANQETQYF.

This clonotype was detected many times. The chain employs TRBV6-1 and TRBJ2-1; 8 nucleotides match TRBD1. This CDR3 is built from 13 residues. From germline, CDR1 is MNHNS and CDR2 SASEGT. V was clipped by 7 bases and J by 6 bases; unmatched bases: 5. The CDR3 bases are TGTGCCAGCAACACCGACAGGGGCAATGAGCAGTTCTTC. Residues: CASNTDRGNEQFF.

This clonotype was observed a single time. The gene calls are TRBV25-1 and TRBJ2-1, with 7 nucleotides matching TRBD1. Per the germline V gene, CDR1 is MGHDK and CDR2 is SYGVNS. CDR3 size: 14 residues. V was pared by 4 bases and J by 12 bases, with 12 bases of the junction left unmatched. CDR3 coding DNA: TGTGCCAGCAGTGGATTTATGACAGGGTATTCGCAGTTCTTC. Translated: CASSGFMTGYSQFF.

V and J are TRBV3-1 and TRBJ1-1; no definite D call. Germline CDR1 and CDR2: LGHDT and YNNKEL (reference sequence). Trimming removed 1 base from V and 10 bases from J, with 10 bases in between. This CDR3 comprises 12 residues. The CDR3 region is CASSQARVGAFF. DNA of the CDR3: TGTGCCAGCAGCCAAGCCCGGGTAGGAGCTTTCTTT.

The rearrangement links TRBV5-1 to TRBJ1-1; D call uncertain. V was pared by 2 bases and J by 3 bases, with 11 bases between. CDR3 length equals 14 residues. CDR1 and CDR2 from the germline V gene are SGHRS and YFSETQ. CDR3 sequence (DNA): TGCGCCAGCAGCTTCGGGCAGATGGACACTGAAGCTTTCTTT. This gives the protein CASSFGQMDTEAFF.

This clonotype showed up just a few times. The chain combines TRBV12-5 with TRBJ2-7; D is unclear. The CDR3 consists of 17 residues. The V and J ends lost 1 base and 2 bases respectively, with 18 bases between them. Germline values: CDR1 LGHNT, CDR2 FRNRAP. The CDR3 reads CASGLAEHDVAPYEQYF. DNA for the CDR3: TGTGCTAGTGGTTTGGCCGAACATGACGTAGCCCCCTACGAGCAGTACTTC.

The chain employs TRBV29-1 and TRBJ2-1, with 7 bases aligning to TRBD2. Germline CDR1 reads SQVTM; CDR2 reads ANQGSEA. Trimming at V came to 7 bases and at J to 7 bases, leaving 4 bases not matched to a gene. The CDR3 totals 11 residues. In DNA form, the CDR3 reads TGCAGCGCAGCGCGGGGGAATGAGCAGTTCTTC. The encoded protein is CSAARGNEQFF.

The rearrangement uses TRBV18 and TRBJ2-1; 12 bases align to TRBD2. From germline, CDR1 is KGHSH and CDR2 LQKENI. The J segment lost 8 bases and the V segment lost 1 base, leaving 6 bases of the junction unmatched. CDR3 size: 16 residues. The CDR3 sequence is CASSPLGTSGWHEQFF. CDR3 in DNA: TGTGCCAGCTCACCACTCGGGACTAGCGGGTGGCATGAGCAGTTCTTC.

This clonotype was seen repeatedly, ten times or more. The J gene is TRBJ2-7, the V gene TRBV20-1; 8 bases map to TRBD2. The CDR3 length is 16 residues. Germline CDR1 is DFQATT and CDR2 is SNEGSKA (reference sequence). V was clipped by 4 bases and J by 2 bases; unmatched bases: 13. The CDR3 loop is CSATPGLAGRTYEQYF. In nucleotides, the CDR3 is TGCAGTGCTACCCCGGGGCTAGCGGGTCGTACCTACGAGCAGTACTTC.

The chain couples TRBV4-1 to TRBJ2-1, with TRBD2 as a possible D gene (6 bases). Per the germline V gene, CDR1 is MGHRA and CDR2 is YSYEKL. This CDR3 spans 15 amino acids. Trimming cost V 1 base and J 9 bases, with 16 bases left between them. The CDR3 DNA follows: TGCGCCAGCAGCCAAGGACTAGAATTAATGCTTGAGCAGTTCTTC. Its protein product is CASSQGLELMLEQFF.

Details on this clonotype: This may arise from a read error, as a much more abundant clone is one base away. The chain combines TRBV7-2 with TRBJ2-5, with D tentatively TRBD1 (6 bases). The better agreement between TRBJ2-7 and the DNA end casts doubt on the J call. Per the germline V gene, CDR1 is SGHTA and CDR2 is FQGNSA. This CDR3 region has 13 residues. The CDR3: CASSAHRDREQYF. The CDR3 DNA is TGTGCCAGCAGCGCCCACAGGGACCGCGAGCAGTACTTC.